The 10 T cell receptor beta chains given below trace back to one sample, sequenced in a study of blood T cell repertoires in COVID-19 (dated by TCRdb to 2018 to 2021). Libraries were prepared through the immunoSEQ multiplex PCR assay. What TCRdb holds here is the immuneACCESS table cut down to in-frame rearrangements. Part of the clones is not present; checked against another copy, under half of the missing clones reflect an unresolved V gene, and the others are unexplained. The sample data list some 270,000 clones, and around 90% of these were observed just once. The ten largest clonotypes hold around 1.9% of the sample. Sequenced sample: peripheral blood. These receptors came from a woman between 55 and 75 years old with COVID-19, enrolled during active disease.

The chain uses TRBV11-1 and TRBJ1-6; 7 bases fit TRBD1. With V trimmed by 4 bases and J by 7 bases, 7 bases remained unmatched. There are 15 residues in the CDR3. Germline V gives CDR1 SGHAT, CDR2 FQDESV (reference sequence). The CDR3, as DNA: TGTGCCAGCAGCTCTTACCAGGGGGACAATTCACCCCTCCACTTT. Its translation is CASSSYQGDNSPLHF.

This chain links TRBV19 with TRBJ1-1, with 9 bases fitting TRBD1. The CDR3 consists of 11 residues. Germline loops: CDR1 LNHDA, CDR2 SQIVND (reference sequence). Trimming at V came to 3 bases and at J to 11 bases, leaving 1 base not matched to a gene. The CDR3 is CASSIGTGAFF. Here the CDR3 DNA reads TGTGCCAGTAGTATTGGGACAGGGGCTTTCTTT.

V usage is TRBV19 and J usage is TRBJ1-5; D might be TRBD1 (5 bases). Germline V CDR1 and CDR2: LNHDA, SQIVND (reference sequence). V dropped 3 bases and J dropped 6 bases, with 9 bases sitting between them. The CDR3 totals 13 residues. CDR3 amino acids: CASSIQGAQPQHF. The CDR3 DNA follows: TGTGCCAGTAGTATCCAGGGTGCTCAGCCCCAGCATTTT.

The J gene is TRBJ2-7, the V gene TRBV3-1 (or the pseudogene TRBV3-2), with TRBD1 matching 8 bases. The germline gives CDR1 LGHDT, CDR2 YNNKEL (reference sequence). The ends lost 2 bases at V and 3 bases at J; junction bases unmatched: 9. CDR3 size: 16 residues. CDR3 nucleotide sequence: TGTGCCAGCAGCCAATTCCCAGGACAGGGTTTCTACGAGCAGTACTTC. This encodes CASSQFPGQGFYEQYF.

CDR3 in amino acids: CASRADRVGTGELFF. The CDR3 bases are TGTGCCAGCAGAGCGGACAGGGTGGGGACCGGGGAGCTGTTTTTT. V usage is TRBV5-4 and J usage is TRBJ2-2; 8 nucleotides line up with TRBD1. Germline loops: CDR1 SGHNT, CDR2 YYREEE (reference sequence). The CDR3 contains 15 residues. V was pared by 5 bases and J by 5 bases, with 8 bases of the junction left unmatched.

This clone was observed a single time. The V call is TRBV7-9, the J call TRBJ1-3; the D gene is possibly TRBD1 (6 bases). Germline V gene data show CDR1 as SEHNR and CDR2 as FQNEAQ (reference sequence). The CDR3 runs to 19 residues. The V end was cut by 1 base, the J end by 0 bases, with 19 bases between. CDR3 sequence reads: CASSLGWGRGHDSGNTIYF. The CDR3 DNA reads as TGTGCCAGCAGCTTAGGTTGGGGCAGGGGCCATGACTCTGGAAACACCATATATTTT.

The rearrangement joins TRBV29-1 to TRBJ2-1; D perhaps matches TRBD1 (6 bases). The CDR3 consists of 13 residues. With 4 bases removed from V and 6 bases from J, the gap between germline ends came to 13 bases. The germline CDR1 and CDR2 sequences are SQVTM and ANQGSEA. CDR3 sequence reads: CSVGEDSFNEQFF. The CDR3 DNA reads TGCAGCGTTGGAGAGGACAGCTTCAATGAGCAGTTCTTC.

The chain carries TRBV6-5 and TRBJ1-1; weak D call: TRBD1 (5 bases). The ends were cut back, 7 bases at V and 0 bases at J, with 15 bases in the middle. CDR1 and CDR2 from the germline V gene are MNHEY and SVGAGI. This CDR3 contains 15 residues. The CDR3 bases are TGTGCCAGCATACGCGGGGGGATCTTGAACACTGAAGCTTTCTTT. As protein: CASIRGGILNTEAFF.

The CDR3 DNA reads as TGTGCCAGCAGTGAGGGCAGTCCCTATGGCTACACCTTC. It codes for CASSEGSPYGYTF. The V call is TRBV2, the J call TRBJ1-2; no firm D call. Germline assignment: CDR1 SNHLY and CDR2 FYNNEI. Trimming stripped 3 bases from V and 4 bases from J, with 9 bases between. This CDR3 contains 13 residues.

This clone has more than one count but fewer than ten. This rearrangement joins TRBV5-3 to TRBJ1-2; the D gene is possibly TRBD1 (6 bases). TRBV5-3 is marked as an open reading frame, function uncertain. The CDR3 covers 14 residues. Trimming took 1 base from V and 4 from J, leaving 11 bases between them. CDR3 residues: CARSLSQGRYGYTF. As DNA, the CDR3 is TGTGCCAGAAGCTTGTCCCAGGGGCGCTATGGCTACACCTTC.